Listed below are T cell receptor beta chains from one sample, sequenced in a study of cytomegalovirus exposure and HLA in healthy donors. Sequenced by immunoSEQ multiplex PCR; TCRdb stores in-frame clones only, minus some. The profile shows under 200,000 clones, roughly 82% of them singletons. Sequenced: PBMCs. Receptor source: a woman aged 50 to 60 in good health and CMV-seropositive. The CDR3 runs from the conserved cysteine through the conserved F or W. The order of the fields is J gene, V gene, D gene, CDR3 protein. D genes are given only for firm matches.

TRBJ2-5,TRBV2,TRBD1,CASSFGTGGQETQYF
TRBJ2-2,TRBV10-3,TRBD2,CAISESQGSGGTTGELFF
TRBJ1-1,TRBV6-1,-,CASRLEDSTEAFF
TRBJ1-5,TRBV5-5,-,CASSLLGGQPQHF
TRBJ2-3,TRBV29-1,TRBD2,CSVEERGGSTDTQYF
TRBJ1-1,TRBV5-4,-,CASSSAKGGAEYTEAFF
TRBJ1-1,TRBV6-5,TRBD1,CASKPPGTGNTEAFF
TRBJ1-2,TRBV4-2,-,CASSQPDGGGYGYTF
TRBJ2-7,TRBV12-5,TRBD1,CASGKKMTGPYEQYF
TRBJ2-7,TRBV5-1,TRBD2,CASSLAPGAGYYEQYF
TRBJ1-2,TRBV9,-,CASGGQFMGYTF
TRBJ1-5,TRBV18,-,CASSPRRGDGNQPQHF
TRBJ2-5,TRBV5-6,TRBD1,CASSLRSTGGGETQYF
TRBJ2-5,TRBV7-6,-,CASSSITGTFRRETQYF
TRBJ1-1,TRBV18,-,CASSLQGMWDTEAFF
TRBJ2-1,TRBV2,TRBD1,CASRITGGNEQFF
TRBJ1-1,TRBV6-1,-,CASSPTVGYTEAFF
TRBJ1-2,TRBV14,TRBD1,CASSPRQGGGYTF
TRBJ2-7,TRBV2,-,CASRDRMASYEQYF
TRBJ2-5,TRBV5-1,TRBD2,CASSLGLAGGRQETQYF
TRBJ2-7,TRBV14,-,CASSQGAPYEQYF
TRBJ1-3,TRBV18,-,CASSRDLSSGNTIYF
TRBJ2-7,TRBV5-1,-,CASGTGTPAGEQYF
TRBJ1-2,TRBV18,-,CASTNNPLRDSNYGYTF